A selection of T cell receptor beta chains follows, all from one sample in a study of T cells in Graves' hyperthyroidism and ophthalmopathy. TCRdb itself ran the multiplex PCR reads through MiXCR, one entry per CDR3 protein. This repertoire shows fewer than 400,000 distinct CDR3 sequences, around 25% found once; its top ten account for roughly 80%. Material for sequencing was blood. All receptors come from a man aged 45-65 years with Graves' hyperthyroidism. The CDR3 runs from the conserved cysteine through the conserved F or W. A D gene is named only where the DNA matches it firmly. Size tells how often a clone was seen (once, few, many) or the class of an expanded clone, and some rows leave it out.

size	D	V	J	length	DNA	CDR3
NA	TRBD1	TRBV11-2	TRBJ1-5	15	TGTGCCAGCAGCGCCCGGACAGGGGGCGATCAGCCCCAGCATTTT	CASSARTGGDQPQHF
few	NA	TRBV14	TRBJ2-7	14	TGTGCCAGCAGCCAACAGGGCAACTCCTACGAGCAGTACTTC	CASSQQGNSYEQYF
few	TRBD2	TRBV11-3	TRBJ2-7	15	TGTGCCAGCAGCTTAGATCGTGCACTAGCGGGGGAGCAGTACTTC	CASSLDRALAGEQYF
few	TRBD2	TRBV7-9	TRBJ2-7	15	TGTGCCAGCAGCTTAGGACTAGCGGCCTACTACGAGCAGTACTTC	CASSLGLAAYYEQYF
NA	TRBD1	TRBV10-2	TRBJ2-7	15	TGCGCCAGCAGTGAGACCGGGACAGCCCATTACGAGCAGTACTTC	CASSETGTAHYEQYF
NA	NA	TRBV5-1	TRBJ1-3	15	TGCGCCAGCAGCTTGACAGATCCCTCTGGAAACACCATATATTTT	CASSLTDPSGNTIYF
few	NA	TRBV5-1	TRBJ2-2	15	TGCGCCAGCCATACCTCGGGGATTAACACCGGGGAGCTGTTTTTT	CASHTSGINTGELFF
NA	NA	TRBV11-2	TRBJ2-6	17	TGTGCCAGCAGCCCCAGACAGAGTCTCTCTGGGGCCAACGTCCTGACTTTC	CASSPRQSLSGANVLTF
few	TRBD2	TRBV3-1	TRBJ2-1	12	TGTGCCAGCAGCCCCTTAGCGGGTGAGCAGTTCTTC	CASSPLAGEQFF
many	NA	TRBV28	TRBJ1-1	14	TGTGCCAGCAGTTTTGGTCAGGTCAACACTGAAGCTTTCTTT	CASSFGQVNTEAFF
NA	NA	TRBV20-1	TRBJ1-2	14	TGCAGTGCGGTGCGGCCCTCTCTAGCCTATGGCTACACCTTC	CSAVRPSLAYGYTF
many	TRBD2	TRBV6-1	TRBJ2-3	16	TGTGCCAGCAGTCTATATAGCGGGAGTAGTGCAGATACGCAGTATTTT	CASSLYSGSSADTQYF
few	TRBD2	TRBV19	TRBJ2-7	15	TGTGCCAGTACCTTTACTAGCGGGAGTTCCTACGAGCAGTACTTC	CASTFTSGSSYEQYF
few	TRBD2	TRBV9	TRBJ2-2	20	TGTGCCAGCAGCGTAGCCCCCCTGACTAGCGGGAGGGGAGGATCCGGGGAGCTGTTTTTT	CASSVAPLTSGRGGSGELFF
NA	TRBD1	TRBV9	TRBJ1-2	13	TGTGCCAGCAGCGAGAGGACAGGCTATGGCTACACCTTC	CASSERTGYGYTF
NA	NA	TRBV12-3/TRBV12-4	TRBJ1-1	14	TGTGCCAGCAGGGACGAGGGTCGCAACACTGAAGCTTTCTTT	CASRDEGRNTEAFF
many	NA	TRBV29-1	TRBJ1-1	14	TGCAGCGTGGTTCAGTTAGTCCTGAACACTGAAGCTTTCTTT	CSVVQLVLNTEAFF
few	NA	TRBV6-5	TRBJ2-1	16	TGTGCCAGCAGTTATCCAAAGGGAGAGGGTTTAGTGGAGCAGTTCTTC	CASSYPKGEGLVEQFF
NA	TRBD1	TRBV28	TRBJ1-4	20	TGTGCCAGCAGTTTAGGGTACAGGGCAAGGTTTTCAAGGGGGCATGAAAAACTGTTTTTT	CASSLGYRARFSRGHEKLFF
few	NA	TRBV20-1	TRBJ1-2	13	TGCAGTGCTAGAGAGGGCAGGAACTATGGCTACACCTTC	CSAREGRNYGYTF
NA	NA	TRBV18	TRBJ2-3	15	TGTGCCAGCTCACCTAGCGGTACTTACACAGATACGCAGTATTTT	CASSPSGTYTDTQYF
once	NA	TRBV27	TRBJ2-2	14	TGTGCCAGCAGCCACGAGGGGTACACCGGGGAGCTGTTTTTT	CASSHEGYTGELFF
many	NA	TRBV2	TRBJ2-7	13	TGTGCCAGCAGCCGGGACACTACCTACGAGCAGTACTTC	CASSRDTTYEQYF
NA	NA	TRBV30	TRBJ2-2	14	TGTGCCTGGATGGGGCTAGCAAGCACCGGGGAGCTGTTTTTT	CAWMGLASTGELFF
many	NA	TRBV20-1	TRBJ1-1	16	TGCAGTGCTAGTCCCCTAGCATCACAGGGGAACACTGAAGCTTTCTTT	CSASPLASQGNTEAFF
NA	NA	TRBV3-1	TRBJ1-1	15	TGTGCCAGCAGTGGGAGCAGGGCTGGAGGGACTGAAGCTTTCTTT	CASSGSRAGGTEAFF
few	NA	TRBV5-1	TRBJ2-4	14	TGCGCCAGCAGCCCCCAGGGTGATAAAAACATTCAGTACTTC	CASSPQGDKNIQYF
NA	TRBD1	TRBV11-2	TRBJ2-4	14	TGTGCCAGCAGCCGGACAGGGGCCAAAAACATTCGGTACTTC	CASSRTGAKNIRYF
few	TRBD2	TRBV5-1	TRBJ2-3	17	TGCGCCAGCAGCTTATTTGGAGGCGGGAGTGATCGAGATACGCAGTATTTT	CASSLFGGGSDRDTQYF
few	NA	TRBV5-1	TRBJ1-1	13	TGCGCCAGCAGCAGCCTCGGAGAATCTGAAGCTTTCTTT	CASSSLGESEAFF
NA	NA	TRBV6-5	TRBJ1-1	14	TGTGCCAGCAGTTACTCTCGGGTGAACACTGAAGCTTTCTTT	CASSYSRVNTEAFF
few	NA	TRBV18	TRBJ2-3	15	TGTGCCAGCTCACCTAAAATTAAGGGCACAGATACGCAGTATTTT	CASSPKIKGTDTQYF
NA	NA	TRBV7-2	TRBJ2-3	17	TGTGCCAGCAGCAAAAAGCAAGGGGACTCTAGCACAGATACGCAGTATTTT	CASSKKQGDSSTDTQYF
NA	TRBD2	TRBV11-3	TRBJ2-3	15	TGTGCCAGTAGCGGGCCCGGGACGTCGACAGATACGCAGTATTTT	CASSGPGTSTDTQYF
NA	TRBD2	TRBV10-3	TRBJ2-7	13	TGTGCCATCAGTGGGGACTACTCCTACGAGCAGTACTTC	CAISGDYSYEQYF
NA	NA	TRBV7-9	TRBJ1-5	15	TGTGCCAGCAGCTCCCCCGGATCGCCCCCTCAGCCCCAGCATTTT	CASSSPGSPPQPQHF
NA	NA	TRBV5-1	TRBJ2-1	11	TGCGCCAGCAGCTTAACTACTCAGAAGTTCTTC	CASSLTTQKFF
few	TRBD2	TRBV19	TRBJ2-7	14	TGTGCCAGTAGTTCGGCGGGAGACCCCTACGAGCAGTACTTC	CASSSAGDPYEQYF
many	NA	TRBV7-6	TRBJ2-1	13	TGTGCCAGCAGCTCAATGAGATACAATGAGCAGTTCTTC	CASSSMRYNEQFF
NA	TRBD1	TRBV19	TRBJ1-5	14	TGTGCCACTTCGGACAGGATGAGCAATCAGCCCCAGCATTTT	CATSDRMSNQPQHF
many	TRBD2	TRBV20-1	TRBJ2-1	16	TGCAGTGCTGGGACCGGCGCGGGAGGGCCGAGGGATGAGCAGTTCTTC	CSAGTGAGGPRDEQFF
NA	TRBD2	TRBV7-9	TRBJ2-5	16	TGTGCCAGCAGCCGTAGCGGGAGTGGCGATTGGGAGACCCAGTACTTC	CASSRSGSGDWETQYF
NA	TRBD2	TRBV6-5	TRBJ2-7	15	TGTGCCAGCAGTTATTCCCCTAGCGGCTCCTACGAGCAGTACTTC	CASSYSPSGSYEQYF
few	NA	TRBV27	TRBJ2-3	17	TGTGCCAGCAGTTCCCCAGGTGGTGGGAGTGGCACAGATGCGCAGTATTTT	CASSSPGGGSGTDAQYF
NA	NA	TRBV7-9	TRBJ2-3	15	TGTGCCAGCAGCCTCCTTGTGGGCGGAACAGATACGCAGTATTTT	CASSLLVGGTDTQYF
NA	TRBD1	TRBV7-3	TRBJ1-1	17	TGTGCCAGCAGCTTATCCCCGGACAGGGTTCAAGTAACTGAAGCTTTCTTT	CASSLSPDRVQVTEAFF
many	NA	TRBV7-3	TRBJ2-7	14	TGTGCCAGCAGCCCTGGGTCTAGCTCCTACGAGCAGTACTTC	CASSPGSSSYEQYF
many	NA	TRBV28	TRBJ2-2	14	TGTGCCACCCGGACAGAGACGAACACCGGGGAGCTGTTTTTT	CATRTETNTGELFF
few	NA	TRBV9	TRBJ2-7	15	TGTGCCAGCGCGTCGGGAGCGACCCTGGGCTACGAGCAGTACTTC	CASASGATLGYEQYF
NA	TRBD2	TRBV13	TRBJ2-5	16	TGTGCCAGCAGCTCCCGTGAAGACGGGAGGAAAGAGACCCAGTACTTC	CASSSREDGRKETQYF
few	NA	TRBV5-5	TRBJ2-7	14	TGTGCCAGCAGCTTGGGGGCGAGAGGGAACGAGCAGTACTTC	CASSLGARGNEQYF
many	NA	TRBV11-3	TRBJ2-1	13	TGTGCCAGCAGCTACGGACTGTACAATGAGCAGTTCTTC	CASSYGLYNEQFF